This T cell receptor beta chain was retrieved from a study of PD-L1 blockade in urothelial cancer. About the research overall: Atezolizumab was started by patients in the mid-2010s at 1,200 mg intravenously every 3 weeks. Treatment start was followed by blood analysis at 3 weeks (second dose) and again at 6 weeks. Blood samples contained a median about 150,000 T cells.

For this clone: Its specificity is not known.

Study-level results: Survival was better when pretreatment blood TCR clonality fell below the median.

Sequencing was performed with immunoSEQ multiplex PCR; in TCRdb, only in-frame clones are kept and a portion is missing. The sample gives tens of thousands of clones, around 82% of which show up once; roughly 3.2% is in the top ten. The sequence was obtained from a man between 65 and 85 years old with urothelial cancer. Sequencing used PBMCs, obtained around atezolizumab (anti-PD-L1) treatment.

CDR3 DNA sequence: TGCGCCAGCAGCTATGGACAGCGAACGACTGAAGCTTTCTTT. Translated, it gives CASSYGQRTTEAFF. The V and J genes are TRBV5-1 and TRBJ1-1; D perhaps matches TRBD1 (6 bases). Between the trimmed V and J ends, which lost 3 bases and 5 bases, there was a span of 14 bases. CDR1 is SGHRS, CDR2 YFSETQ, per germline. The CDR3 has 14 residues. The variable domain in full, with the rest retrieved from reference TRBV5-1 and TRBJ1-1, is KAGVTQTPRYLIKTRGQQVTLSCSPISGHRSVSWYQQTPGQGLQFLFEYFSETQRNKGNFPGRFSGRQFSNSRSEMNVSTLELGDSALYLCASSYGQRTTEAFFGQGTRLTVV.